Shown below are 11 T cell receptor beta chains from a single sample sequenced in a study of T-cell memory formation after mild COVID-19 (dated by TCRdb to the early 2020s). The method behind the library was 5' RACE. The reads were generated on an Illumina NovaSeq 6000. TCRdb reprocessed the public reads (quality trimming at Q25 with fastp, clone calling with MiXCR) and kept in-frame beta chains. Records with the same CDR3 protein are collapsed into one entry carrying the most frequent genes and DNA. The table for this sample lists roughly 160,000 distinct CDR3 sequences; 13% of them were counted only once. About 3.3% of the sample lies in the top ten. The sample was PBMCs or a T cell subset sorted from them (not recorded which). Every receptor here comes from a man aged 18 to 29 who had mild COVID-19 (a few samples of this study predate the infection). The sample titles of this study are shuffled in the database, so cell type and time point are left out; the donor was told from shared clones.

In this sample, this clonotype turned up many times. The chain links TRBV5-1 to TRBJ1-3; D not certain. Between the trimmed V and J ends, which lost 4 bases and 0 bases, there was a span of 17 bases. Germline values: CDR1 SGHRS, CDR2 YFSETQ. The CDR3 consists of 17 residues. The CDR3 region is CASSPDRQGDSGNTIYF. For the CDR3, the DNA is TGCGCCAGCAGCCCCGACCGACAAGGCGACTCTGGAAACACCATATATTTT.

This clonotype showed up just a few times. This rearrangement joins TRBV29-1 to TRBJ1-5; D perhaps matches TRBD1 (6 bases). Germline values: CDR1 SQVTM, CDR2 ANQGSEA. This CDR3 has 13 amino acids. The V end lost 6 bases, the J end lost 6 bases, and 15 bases lay between the germline ends. The CDR3 loop is CSVREQGSQPQHF. In DNA, the CDR3 is TGCAGCGTCCGGGAACAGGGTTCTCAGCCCCAGCATTTT.

This clonotype has only a few counts. This chain's CDR3 is CSVVTVSYEQYV. The CDR3 DNA follows: TGCAGCGTGGTGACAGTCTCCTACGAGCAGTACGTC. The chain carries TRBV29-1 and TRBJ2-7; possibly TRBD1 for D (5 bases). The V end lost 6 bases, the J end lost 0 bases, and 9 bases lay between the germline ends. The germline V gene encodes CDR1 SQVTM and CDR2 ANQGSEA. The CDR3 is made up of 12 amino acids.

This clonotype was counted many times. V usage is TRBV24-1 and J usage is TRBJ2-4, with a possible D match to TRBD2 (5 bases). This CDR3 is 18 amino acids long. Germline V gene sequence: CDR1 KGHDR, CDR2 SFDVKD. V was trimmed by 2 bases and J by 0 bases, leaving 16 bases between them. The CDR3 region has the DNA TGTGCCACCAGTGATTCAGGACGTCATGCGGGAGCCAAAAACATTCAGTACTTC. It yields the protein CATSDSGRHAGAKNIQYF.

The table lists this clonotype with a few counts. The chain is built from TRBV20-1 and TRBJ2-1, with D perhaps assigned TRBD1 or TRBD2 (6 bases each). The germline V and J ends were trimmed by 3 bases and 6 bases, with 12 bases remaining between them. The length of the CDR3 is 13 residues. Germline V gives CDR1 DFQATT, CDR2 SNEGSKA (reference sequence). CDR3 sequence (DNA): TGCAGTGCTAGGGGGGGCGCAATCAATGAGCAGTTCTTC. Amino acid sequence: CSARGGAINEQFF.

This rearrangement joins TRBV20-1 to TRBJ2-3; TRBD2 agrees at 11 bases. V was clipped by 5 bases and J by 5 bases; unmatched bases: 9. This CDR3 is 15 amino acids long. Germline V gene sequence: CDR1 DFQATT, CDR2 SNEGSKA (reference sequence). CDR3 in amino acids: CSAPQTSGVRDTQYF. In DNA, the CDR3 is TGCAGTGCTCCCCAGACTAGCGGGGTTCGAGATACGCAGTATTTT.

By share, this clonotype counts as medium-sized. This chain uses TRBV5-1 with TRBJ2-1, with TRBD2 matching over 8 bases. The junction had 10 bases not matched to a gene; V was cut back by 4 bases and J by 7 bases. The germline gives CDR1 SGHRS, CDR2 YFSETQ. The CDR3 is 15 residues long. CDR3 sequence reads: CASSPLPGGQNEQFF. CDR3 coding DNA: TGCGCCAGCAGCCCGCTCCCGGGGGGGCAGAATGAGCAGTTCTTC.

The rearrangement joins TRBV7-6 to TRBJ2-1; 8 nucleotides align to TRBD1. The CDR3 is made up of 15 amino acids. The trim removed 5 bases at V and 0 bases at J, leaving 3 bases unmatched. Germline CDR1 is SGHVS and CDR2 is FNYEAQ. CDR3 nucleotides: TGTGCCAGCAGCGTGGGACAGGTCTCCTACAATGAGCAGTTCTTC. This sequence encodes CASSVGQVSYNEQFF. The entire variable domain, with the rest obtained from reference TRBV7-6 and TRBJ2-1, is as follows: GAGVSQSPRYKVTKRGQDVALRCDPISGHVSLYWYRQALGQGPEFLTYFNYEAQQDKSGLPNDRFSAERPEGSISTLTIQRTEQRDSAMYRCASSVGQVSYNEQFFGPGTRLTVL.

This clonotype has just a few counts. The chain links TRBV18 to TRBJ2-4; 7 nucleotides align to TRBD1. Germline V CDR1 and CDR2: KGHSH, LQKENI. This CDR3 is built from 15 residues. V was clipped by 4 bases and J by 6 bases; unmatched bases: 9. The CDR3 bases are TGTGCCAGCTCACAACAGGGGAAGTGGGGAAACATTCAGTACTTC. Translation: CASSQQGKWGNIQYF.

This clonotype has a handful of counts. This chain uses TRBV3-1 with TRBJ2-3, with D possibly TRBD2 on 5 matching bases. The CDR3 covers 13 residues. The germline CDR1 and CDR2 sequences are LGHDT and YNNKEL (reference sequence). Trimming removed 4 bases at V and 6 bases at J, with 11 bases between. CDR3 region: CASSRPRGDTQYF. The CDR3, as DNA: TGTGCCAGCAGCCGCCCCAGAGGGGATACGCAGTATTTT.

This clonotype occurred a few times. The chain combines TRBV5-4 with TRBJ1-1; D is unclear. The CDR3 covers 12 residues. V was clipped by 4 bases and J by 3 bases, with 7 bases between them. CDR1 is SGHNT and CDR2 is YYREEE in the germline V gene (reference sequence). The CDR3: CASSRWDTEAFF. The CDR3 DNA is TGTGCCAGCAGCCGGTGGGACACTGAAGCTTTCTTT.